This record looks at one TCR beta chain sequence and its context. The data derive from a study of blood T cell repertoires in COVID-19. TCRdb keeps only in-frame clones here, not all; method: immunoSEQ multiplex PCR. The repertoire holds tens of thousands of clones, with roughly 82% as singletons. The ends lost 5 bases at V and 5 bases at J; junction bases unmatched: 7. The CDR3 is 14 residues long. The V gene's germline CDR1 is MNHNY and CDR2 SVGAGI (reference sequence). This TCR was recovered from a woman aged 80 or older with acute or convalescent COVID-19. Specimen: peripheral blood. J is TRBJ2-5 and V is TRBV6-6, with 8 bases lining up with TRBD2. Here the CDR3 DNA reads TGTGCCAGCAGTAATCCGGGGGGGAGTGAGACCCAGTACTTC. It yields the protein CASSNPGGSETQYF.